This T cell receptor beta chain is from a study of OX40 agonist ivuxolimab in advanced cancers. Across the study: Each patient was given ivuxolimab into a vein every 2 weeks, at 0.01 to 10 mg/kg.

The CDR3 runs 16 residues. Germline V gives CDR1 MNHEY, CDR2 SMNVEV (reference sequence). V was clipped by 4 bases and J by 0 bases; unmatched bases: 3. Exclusion applied to patients with autoimmune disease history or systemic immunosuppression. Notes on the study in general: Certain nonresponding patients likewise had low normalized T-cell clonal expansion.

A note on this clone: Its antigen remains unknown.

Generated by immunoSEQ multiplex PCR, the TCRdb table keeps only in-frame clones and is missing some. The table includes 55,000 to 75,000 clones, around 90% detected once. The clonotype comes from an adult with an advanced solid tumor such as melanoma, head and neck, liver or kidney cancer. This sample comprised CD4+ or CD8+ T cells sorted from blood, obtained in a trial of the OX40 agonist ivuxolimab. The rearrangement joins TRBV27 to TRBJ2-3, with 11 positions matching TRBD2. The CDR3, as DNA: TGTGCCAGCAGTTCCCGGACTAGCGGGAGCACAGATACGCAGTATTTT. Its protein product is CASSSRTSGSTDTQYF.